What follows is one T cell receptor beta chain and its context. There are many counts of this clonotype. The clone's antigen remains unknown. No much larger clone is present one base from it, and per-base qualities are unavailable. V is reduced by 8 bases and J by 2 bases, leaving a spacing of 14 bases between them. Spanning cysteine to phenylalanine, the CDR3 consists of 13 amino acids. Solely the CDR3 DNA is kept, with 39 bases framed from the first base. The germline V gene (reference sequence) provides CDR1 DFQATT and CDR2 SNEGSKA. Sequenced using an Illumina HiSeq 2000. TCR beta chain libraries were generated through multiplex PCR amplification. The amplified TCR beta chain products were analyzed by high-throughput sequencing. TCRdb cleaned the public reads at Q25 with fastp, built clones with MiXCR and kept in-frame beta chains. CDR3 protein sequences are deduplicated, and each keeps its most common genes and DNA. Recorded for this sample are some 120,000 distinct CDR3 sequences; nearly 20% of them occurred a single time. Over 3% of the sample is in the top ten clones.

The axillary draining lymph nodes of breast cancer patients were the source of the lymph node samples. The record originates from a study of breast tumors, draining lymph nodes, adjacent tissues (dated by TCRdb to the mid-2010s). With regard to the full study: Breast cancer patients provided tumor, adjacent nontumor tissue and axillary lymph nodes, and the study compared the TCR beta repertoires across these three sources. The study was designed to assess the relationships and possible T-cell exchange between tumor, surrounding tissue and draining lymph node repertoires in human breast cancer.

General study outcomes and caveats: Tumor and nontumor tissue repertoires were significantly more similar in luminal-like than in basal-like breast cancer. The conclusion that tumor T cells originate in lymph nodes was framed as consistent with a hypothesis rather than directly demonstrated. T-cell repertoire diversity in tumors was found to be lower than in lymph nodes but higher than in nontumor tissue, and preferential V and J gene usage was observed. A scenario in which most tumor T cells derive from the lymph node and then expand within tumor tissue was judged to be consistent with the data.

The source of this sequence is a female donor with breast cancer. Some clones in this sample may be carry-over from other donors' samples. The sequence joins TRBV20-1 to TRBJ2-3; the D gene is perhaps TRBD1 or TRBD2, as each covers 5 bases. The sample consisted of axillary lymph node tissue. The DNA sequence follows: TGCAGTAGCGTGGGGGAGTTCACAGATACGCAGTATTTT. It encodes CSSVGEFTDTQYF.